This T cell receptor (beta chain) was captured by sequencing in a study of blood T cell repertoires in COVID-19. Overall study context: Nucleic acid was either cDNA or gDNA, and it came from T cells, B-cell-depleted T cells, or PBMCs.

The protocol was immunoSEQ multiplex PCR, while the TCRdb copy is restricted to in-frame clones and leaves out a portion. The sample holds 35,000 to 40,000 clones, 80% to 90% seen once. Trimming took off 4 bases at V and 6 bases at J, with 20 bases between the two ends. Germline V gene lookup returns CDR1 SGHDN and CDR2 FVKESK. This CDR3 comprises 16 residues. The rearrangement links TRBV14 to TRBJ2-3; D is possibly TRBD2 (6 bases). Sequencing was performed on peripheral blood. The sequence was obtained from a man aged 55-75 years with COVID-19, enrolled during active disease. The CDR3 DNA reads TGTGCCAGCAGCCCCCGGGAAAGGCGGGATGGGGATACGCAGTATTTT. Protein sequence: CASSPRERRDGDTQYF.